The entry below gives a single TCR beta chain sequence along with its context. Its antigen is still unknown. Via MiXCR, TCRdb re-called the 5' RACE reads, giving one row per CDR3 protein. Of hundreds of thousands of distinct CDR3 sequences listed, approximately 13% were seen once; the top ten hold roughly 7.8%. The donor group consisted entirely of healthy Caucasians. This sample was taken from a study of identical twins. Study observations and caveats: Sequences that were out-of-frame, alpha and twin-shared displayed an excess of low generation probability. Researchers reported weaker excess twin sharing in beta out-of-frame sequences. Potential partial confounding of zero-insertion analyses by invariant MAIT and iNKT cells was noted.

The CDR3 runs 15 residues. The junction had 7 bases not matched to a gene; V was cut back by 0 bases and J by 7 bases. The data were also submitted as part of a second study, on yellow fever vaccine responses in identical twins.

V usage is TRBV12-3 or TRBV12-4 and J usage is TRBJ1-2; 8 nucleotides line up with TRBD1. Sequences were obtained from CD8+ T cells sorted from blood. The TCR sequence derives from a young woman in good health. For the CDR3, the DNA is TGTGCCAGCAGTTTAGCCTTTGTGACAGGGGCTGGCTACACCTTC. Translation: CASSLAFVTGAGYTF.